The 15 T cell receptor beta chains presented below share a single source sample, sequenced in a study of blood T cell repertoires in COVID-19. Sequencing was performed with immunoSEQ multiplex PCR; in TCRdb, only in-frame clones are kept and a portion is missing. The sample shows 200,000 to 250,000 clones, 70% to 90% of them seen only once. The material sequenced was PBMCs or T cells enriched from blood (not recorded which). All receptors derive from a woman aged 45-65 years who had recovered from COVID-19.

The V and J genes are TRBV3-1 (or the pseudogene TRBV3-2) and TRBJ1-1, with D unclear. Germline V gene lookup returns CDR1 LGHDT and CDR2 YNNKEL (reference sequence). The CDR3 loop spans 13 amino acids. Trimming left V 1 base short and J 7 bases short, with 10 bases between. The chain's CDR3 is CASSQGYGREAFF. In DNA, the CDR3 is TGTGCCAGCAGCCAAGGTTATGGCCGTGAAGCTTTCTTT.

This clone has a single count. CDR3: CASSIRTGSTEAFF. The CDR3 nucleotides read TGTGCCAGCAGCATCAGGACAGGATCCACTGAAGCTTTCTTT. The rearrangement links TRBV7-9 to TRBJ1-1; 7 bases agree with TRBD1. V shed 5 bases and J 4 bases; nucleotides not matched to a gene: 7. This CDR3 spans 14 amino acids. CDR1 and CDR2 from the germline V gene are SEHNR and FQNEAQ (reference sequence). The variable domain in full, with the rest retrieved from reference TRBV7-9 and TRBJ1-1, is DTGVSQNPRHKITKRGQNVTFRCDPISEHNRLYWYRQTLGQGPEFLTYFQNEAQLEKSRLLSDRFSAERPKGSFSTLEIQRTEQGDSAMYLCASSIRTGSTEAFFGQGTRLTVV.

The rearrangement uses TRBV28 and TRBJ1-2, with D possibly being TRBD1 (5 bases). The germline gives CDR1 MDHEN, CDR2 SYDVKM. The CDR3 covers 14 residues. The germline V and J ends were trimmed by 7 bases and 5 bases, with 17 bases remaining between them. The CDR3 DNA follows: TGTGCCAGCACCCTCTGGCAGGGAAGGTATGGCTACACCTTC. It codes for CASTLWQGRYGYTF.

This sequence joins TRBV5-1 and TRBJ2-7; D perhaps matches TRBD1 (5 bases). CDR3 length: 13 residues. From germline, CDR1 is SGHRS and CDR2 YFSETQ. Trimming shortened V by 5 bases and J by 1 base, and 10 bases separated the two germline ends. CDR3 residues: CASRDTISYEQYF. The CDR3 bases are TGCGCCAGCAGGGACACAATATCCTACGAGCAGTACTTC.

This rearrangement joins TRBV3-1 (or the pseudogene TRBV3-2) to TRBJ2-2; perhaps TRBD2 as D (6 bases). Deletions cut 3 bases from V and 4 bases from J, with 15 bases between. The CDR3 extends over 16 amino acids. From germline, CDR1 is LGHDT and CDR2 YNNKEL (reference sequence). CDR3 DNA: TGTGCCAGCAGCCATCGCGGGGAGGAAGTCACCGGGGAGCTGTTTTTT. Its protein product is CASSHRGEEVTGELFF.

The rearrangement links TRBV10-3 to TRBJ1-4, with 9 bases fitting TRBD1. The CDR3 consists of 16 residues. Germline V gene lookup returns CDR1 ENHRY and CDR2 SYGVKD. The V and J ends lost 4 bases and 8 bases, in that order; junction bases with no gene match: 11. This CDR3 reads CAISGGPGQGEEKLFF. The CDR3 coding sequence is TGTGCCATCAGTGGGGGCCCGGGACAGGGTGAAGAAAAACTGTTTTTT.

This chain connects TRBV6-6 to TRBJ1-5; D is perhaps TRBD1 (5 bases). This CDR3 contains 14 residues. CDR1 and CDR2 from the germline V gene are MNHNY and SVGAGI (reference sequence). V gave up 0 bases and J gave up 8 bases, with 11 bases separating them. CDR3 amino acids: CASSYSRGNEPQHF. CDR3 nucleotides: TGTGCCAGCAGTTACTCAAGGGGAAACGAGCCCCAGCATTTT.

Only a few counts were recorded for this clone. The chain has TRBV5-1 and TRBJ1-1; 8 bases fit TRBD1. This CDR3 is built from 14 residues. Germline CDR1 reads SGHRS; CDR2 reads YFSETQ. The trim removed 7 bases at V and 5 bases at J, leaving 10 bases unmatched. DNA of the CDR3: TGCGCCAGCCGAGATGGACAGGGAGGAACTGAAGCTTTCTTT. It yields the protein CASRDGQGGTEAFF.

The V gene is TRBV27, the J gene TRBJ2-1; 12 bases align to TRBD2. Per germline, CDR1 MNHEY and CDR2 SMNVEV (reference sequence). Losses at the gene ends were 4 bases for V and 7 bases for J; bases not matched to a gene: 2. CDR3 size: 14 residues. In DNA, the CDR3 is TGTGCCAGCAGTTCAACTAGCGGGAGGAATGAGCAGTTCTTC. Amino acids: CASSSTSGRNEQFF.

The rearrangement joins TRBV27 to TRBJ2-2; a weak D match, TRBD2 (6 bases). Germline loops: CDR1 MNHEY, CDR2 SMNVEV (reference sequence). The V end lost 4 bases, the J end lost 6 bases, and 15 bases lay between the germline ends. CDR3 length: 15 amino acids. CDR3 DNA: TGTGCCAGCAGTTCCCTAGCGATCGGTCCCGGGGAGCTGTTTTTT. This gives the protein CASSSLAIGPGELFF.

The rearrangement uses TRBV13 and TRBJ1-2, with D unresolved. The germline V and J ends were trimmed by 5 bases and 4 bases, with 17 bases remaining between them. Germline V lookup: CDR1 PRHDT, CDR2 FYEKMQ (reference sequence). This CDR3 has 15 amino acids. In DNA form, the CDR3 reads TGTGCCAGCAGCACCAGTTCGGGATCCTCCTATGGCTACACCTTC. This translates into CASSTSSGSSYGYTF.

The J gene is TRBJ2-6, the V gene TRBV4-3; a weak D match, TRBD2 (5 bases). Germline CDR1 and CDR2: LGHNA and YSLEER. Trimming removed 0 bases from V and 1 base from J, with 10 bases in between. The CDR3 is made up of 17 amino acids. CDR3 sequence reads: CASSQDLRGSGANVLTF. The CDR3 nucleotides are TGCGCCAGCAGCCAAGATTTACGGGGTTCTGGGGCCAACGTCCTGACTTTC.

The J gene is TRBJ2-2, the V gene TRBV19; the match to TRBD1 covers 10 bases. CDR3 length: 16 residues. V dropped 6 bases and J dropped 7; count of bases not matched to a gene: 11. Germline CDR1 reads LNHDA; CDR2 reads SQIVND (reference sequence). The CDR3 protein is CASRDRGGAFGGELFF. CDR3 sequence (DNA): TGTGCCAGTAGGGACAGGGGGGGCGCATTCGGCGGGGAGCTGTTTTTT.

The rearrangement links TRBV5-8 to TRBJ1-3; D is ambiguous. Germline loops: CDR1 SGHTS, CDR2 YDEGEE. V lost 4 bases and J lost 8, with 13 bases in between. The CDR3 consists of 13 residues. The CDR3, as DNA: TGTGCCAGCAGCCTACCACAACGGGACACCATATATTTT. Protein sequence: CASSLPQRDTIYF. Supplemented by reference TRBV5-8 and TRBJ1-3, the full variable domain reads EAGVTQSPTHLIKTRGQQATLRCSPISGHTSVYWYQQALGLGLQFLLWYDEGEERNRGNFPPRFSGRQFPNYSSELNVNALELEDSALYLCASSLPQRDTIYFGEGSWLTVV.

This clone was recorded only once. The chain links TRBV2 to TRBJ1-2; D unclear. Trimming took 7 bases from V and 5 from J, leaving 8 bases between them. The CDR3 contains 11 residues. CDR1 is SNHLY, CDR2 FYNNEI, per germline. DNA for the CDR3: TGTGCCAGCATCGTGGAGTATGGCTACACCTTC. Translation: CASIVEYGYTF.